This TCR beta chain came from a study of blood T cell repertoires in COVID-19. Study-wide background: The United States, Italy and Spain were the sources of the acute and convalescent COVID-19 samples. The analysed material was cDNA or gDNA that came from T cells, B-cell-depleted T cells, or PBMCs.

J lost 4 bases, V lost 4 bases, and 12 bases had no gene match. This CDR3 is built from 16 residues. The germline CDR1 and CDR2 sequences are SGHDT and YYEEEE. Original handling: Quantification of nucleated cells was approximated via reference gene primer amplification. Generated by immunoSEQ multiplex PCR, the TCRdb table keeps only in-frame clones and is missing some. The DNA gave D and trimming, while V, J and clone size come from that table. The data contain tens of thousands of clones, roughly 90% of them seen just once; the ten biggest clones take up around 3%. This clonotype originated in a human donor in a cohort sampled during active COVID-19. The V gene is TRBV5-6, the J gene TRBJ2-5; 8 bases align to TRBD1. Specimen: peripheral blood. The CDR3 sequence is CASSRRTGFSGETQYF. DNA of the CDR3: TGTGCCAGCAGCCGCCGGACAGGGTTTTCCGGAGAGACCCAGTACTTC.